Below, 16 T cell receptor beta chains from the same sample are listed, as sequenced in a study of cytomegalovirus exposure and HLA in healthy donors. The assay was immunoSEQ multiplex PCR, and TCRdb's table has in-frame clones only and misses some. The sample shows about 130,000 clones, around 94% of them seen only once. Specimen: PBMCs. The source is a woman under 30 in good health and CMV-seronegative.

J is TRBJ2-3 and V is TRBV19, with 8 bases that match TRBD2. The V gene's germline CDR1 is LNHDA and CDR2 SQIVND (reference sequence). The CDR3 has 15 amino acids. Losses at the gene ends were 8 bases for V and 2 bases for J; bases not matched to a gene: 9. As DNA, the CDR3 is TGTGCCAGTGGCCCGGGGGGGATGATCACAGATACGCAGTATTTT. Translated: CASGPGGMITDTQYF. The variable domain in full, with the rest retrieved from reference TRBV19 and TRBJ2-3, is DGGITQSPKYLFRKEGQNVTLSCEQNLNHDAMYWYRQDPGQGLRLIYYSQIVNDFQKGDIAEGYSVSREKKESFPLTVTSAQKNPTAFYLCASGPGGMITDTQYFGPGTRLTVL.

The chain carries TRBV30 and TRBJ1-3, with a tentative D call TRBD1 (5 bases). Germline CDR1 reads GTSNPN; CDR2 reads SVGIG (reference sequence). V lost 0 bases, J lost 4 bases, and 16 bases lay in between. The CDR3 covers 16 residues. The DNA of the CDR3 is TGTGCCTGGAGTGTACGGCGACAGTTCTACGGAAACACCATATATTTT. Residues: CAWSVRRQFYGNTIYF.

The CDR3 DNA follows: TGTGCCAGCAGCCAATCTACACAGGGGAATGAAAAACTGTTTTTT. It codes for CASSQSTQGNEKLFF. The rearrangement links TRBV16 to TRBJ1-4, with 7 bases matching TRBD1. The V segment lost 0 bases and the J segment 5 bases; nucleotides outside the gene matches: 3. The CDR3 covers 15 residues. CDR1 KGHSY and CDR2 FQNENV come from the germline V gene.

Only one count was recorded for this clone. The chain carries TRBV4-2 and TRBJ2-1; a weak D match, TRBD2 (6 bases). The V gene lost 1 base and the J gene lost 7 bases, with 14 bases spanning the gap. CDR1 and CDR2 from the germline V gene are LGHNA and YNFKEQ. This CDR3 is built from 15 residues. The DNA of the CDR3 is TGTGCCAGCAGCCAAGCGGAGGGACTTGGAAATGAGCAGTTCTTC. It encodes CASSQAEGLGNEQFF.

CDR3 DNA: TGTGCCAGCAGCTTTCGACTAGCGGGGGGGCAAGAGACCCAGTACTTC. This sequence encodes CASSFRLAGGQETQYF. This rearrangement joins TRBV9 to TRBJ2-5, with 14 bases that match TRBD2. Germline V gene sequence: CDR1 SGDLS, CDR2 YYNGEE. V was clipped by 4 bases and J by 2 bases; unmatched bases: 4. The CDR3 is 16 amino acids.

This sequence joins TRBV6-6 and TRBJ2-3; 8 bases agree with TRBD2. This CDR3 region has 16 residues. Germline CDR1 MNHNY, CDR2 SVGAGI (reference sequence). Trimming cost V 6 bases and J 0 bases; bases outside gene matches: 8. The CDR3: CASSHSPSGSTDTQYF. Here the CDR3 DNA reads TGTGCCAGCAGCCATAGCCCTAGCGGGAGCACAGATACGCAGTATTTT.

The chain combines TRBV5-1 with TRBJ2-3; D is undetermined. V was clipped by 2 bases and J by 1 base, with 5 bases between them. Germline V gene sequence: CDR1 SGHRS, CDR2 YFSETQ. The CDR3 is made up of 13 amino acids. CDR3: CASSFPGTDTQYF. DNA of the CDR3: TGCGCCAGCAGCTTCCCAGGCACAGATACGCAGTATTTT. Variable domain in full (rest from reference TRBV5-1 and TRBJ2-3): KAGVTQTPRYLIKTRGQQVTLSCSPISGHRSVSWYQQTPGQGLQFLFEYFSETQRNKGNFPGRFSGRQFSNSRSEMNVSTLELGDSALYLCASSFPGTDTQYFGPGTRLTVL.

This clone came up once. The DNA for the CDR3 is TGTGCCACCAGCTCTAGGACAGGGGCCTACGAGCAGTACTTC. This codes for CATSSRTGAYEQYF. The rearrangement uses TRBV15 and TRBJ2-7, with 9 positions matching TRBD1. The ends lost 5 bases at V and 2 bases at J; junction bases unmatched: 4. Germline V gene sequence: CDR1 LNHNV, CDR2 YYDKDF (reference sequence). This CDR3 spans 14 amino acids.

The genes are TRBV2 and TRBJ1-4, with a possible D match to TRBD1 (6 bases). CDR1 is SNHLY and CDR2 is FYNNEI in the germline V gene. There are 13 residues in the CDR3. The V gene lost 6 bases and the J gene lost 8 bases, with 13 bases spanning the gap. Written as DNA, the CDR3 is TGTGCCAGCAGCCCATCAGGGGTCGAAAAACTGTTTTTT. Translated, it gives CASSPSGVEKLFF.

V usage is TRBV5-4 and J usage is TRBJ2-1, with D perhaps TRBD2 (5 bases). V lost 4 bases and J 4 bases, leaving 15 bases between the germline ends. The length of the CDR3 is 15 residues. Germline CDR1 reads SGHNT; CDR2 reads YYREEE (reference sequence). Here the CDR3 reads CASSPESGKYNEQFF. As DNA, the CDR3 is TGTGCCAGCAGCCCGGAAAGCGGAAAGTACAATGAGCAGTTCTTC.

The gene calls are TRBV6-1 and TRBJ1-1; D ambiguous. Trimming took off 4 bases at V and 1 base at J, with 10 bases between the two ends. The CDR3 is 14 residues long. The germline V gene has CDR1 MNHNS and CDR2 SASEGT. The CDR3 region has the DNA TGTGCCAGCAGTGTCTGGGGAGAGAACACTGAAGCTTTCTTT. It translates to CASSVWGENTEAFF.

V and J are TRBV28 and TRBJ1-6; 11 nucleotides line up with TRBD1. The CDR3 totals 18 residues. Trimming cost V 6 bases and J 0 bases; bases outside gene matches: 7. Germline assignment: CDR1 MDHEN and CDR2 SYDVKM. CDR3 DNA sequence: TGTGCCAGCAGGGGCGGACAGGGGGCGAGCTCCTATAATTCACCCCTCCACTTT. Translating gives CASRGGQGASSYNSPLHF.

V and J are TRBV30 and TRBJ2-2; 8 bases are a match to TRBD2. The V gene end was trimmed by 5 bases and the J gene end by 6 bases; junction bases not matched to a gene: 5. The germline CDR1 and CDR2 sequences are GTSNPN and SVGIG (reference sequence). The CDR3 extends over 13 amino acids. The CDR3 bases are TGTGCCTGGGAAGCGGGAGTTTCCGGGGAGCTGTTTTTT. Residues: CAWEAGVSGELFF.

CDR3 loop: CASCSLAAYNEQFF. As DNA, the CDR3 is TGTGCCAGCTGTAGTCTAGCGGCCTACAATGAGCAGTTCTTC. This chain joins TRBV27 and TRBJ2-1, with 7 bases that match TRBD2. V trimming: 8 bases; J trimming: 2 bases; junction bases outside the gene matches: 6. This CDR3 is 14 amino acids long. Germline CDR1 is MNHEY and CDR2 is SMNVEV (reference sequence).

The genes are TRBV27 and TRBJ1-5, with D perhaps matching TRBD1 (5 bases). The CDR3 totals 15 residues. Deletions cut 0 bases from V and 1 base from J, with 7 bases between. CDR1 is MNHEY and CDR2 is SMNVEV in the germline V gene (reference sequence). CDR3 bases: TGTGCCAGCAGTTTATCGTACAGGAGCAATCAGCCCCAGCATTTT. Residues: CASSLSYRSNQPQHF.

The chain uses TRBV5-4 and TRBJ2-7; 9 nucleotides match TRBD1. V shed 1 base and J 0 bases; nucleotides not matched to a gene: 5. CDR1 SGHNT and CDR2 YYREEE come from the germline V gene (reference sequence). This CDR3 spans 16 amino acids. The CDR3 is CASSLSVGQGSYEQYF. DNA for the CDR3: TGTGCCAGCAGCTTGTCCGTGGGACAGGGCTCCTACGAGCAGTACTTC.